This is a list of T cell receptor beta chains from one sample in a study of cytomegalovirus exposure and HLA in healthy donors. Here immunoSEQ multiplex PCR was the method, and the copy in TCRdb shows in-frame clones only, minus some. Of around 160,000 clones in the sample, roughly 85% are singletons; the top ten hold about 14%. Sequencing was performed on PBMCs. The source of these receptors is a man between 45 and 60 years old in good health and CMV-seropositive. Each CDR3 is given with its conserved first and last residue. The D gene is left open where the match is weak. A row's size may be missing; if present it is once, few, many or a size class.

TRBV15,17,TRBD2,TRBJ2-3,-,CATSRGASGGYTDTQYF,TGTGCCACCAGCAGAGGAGCGAGCGGGGGGTACACAGATACGCAGTATTTT
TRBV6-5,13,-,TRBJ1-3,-,CASSSFSGNTIYF,TGTGCCAGCAGTTCGTTCTCTGGAAACACCATATATTTT
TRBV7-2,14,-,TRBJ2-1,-,CASSPRQTSDEQFF,TGTGCCAGCAGCCCTAGACAGACGTCGGATGAGCAGTTCTTC
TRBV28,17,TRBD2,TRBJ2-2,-,CASSHRLAGVNTGELFF,TGTGCCAGCAGTCATCGACTAGCGGGGGTCAACACCGGGGAGCTGTTTTTT
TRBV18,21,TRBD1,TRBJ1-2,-,CASSRRQTRAGQGIHYYGYTF,TGTGCCAGCTCACGGAGGCAGACTAGAGCGGGACAGGGCATTCACTACTATGGCTACACCTTC
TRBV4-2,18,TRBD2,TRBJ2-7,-,CASSQVQTGLAGGGEQYF,TGTGCCAGCAGCCAAGTACAGACGGGACTAGCGGGAGGAGGCGAGCAGTACTTC
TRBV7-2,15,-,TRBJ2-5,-,CASSSRQTLQETQYF,TGTGCCAGCAGCTCCCGACAGACGTTACAAGAGACCCAGTACTTC
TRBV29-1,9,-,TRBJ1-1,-,CSVEAEAFF,TGCAGCGTAGAGGCTGAAGCTTTCTTT
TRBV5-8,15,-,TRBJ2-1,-,CASSLGQGLYNEQFF,TGTGCCAGCAGCTTGGGACAGGGACTTTACAATGAGCAGTTCTTC
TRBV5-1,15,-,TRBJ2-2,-,CASSLWGESTGELFF,TGCGCCAGCAGCTTGTGGGGGGAAAGTACCGGGGAGCTGTTTTTT
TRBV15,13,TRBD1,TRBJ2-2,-,CATRQGFGGELFF,TGTGCCACAAGACAGGGGTTTGGCGGGGAGCTGTTTTTT
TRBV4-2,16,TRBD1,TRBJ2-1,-,CASSQDRDSSYNEQFF,TGTGCCAGCAGCCAAGACCGGGACAGCTCCTACAATGAGCAGTTCTTC
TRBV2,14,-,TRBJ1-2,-,CASRDPNTNYGYTF,TGTGCCAGCAGAGATCCGAATACAAACTATGGCTACACCTTC
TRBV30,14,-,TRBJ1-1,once,CAWIRSSKNTEAFF,TGTGCCTGGATACGGTCGTCAAAGAACACTGAAGCTTTCTTT
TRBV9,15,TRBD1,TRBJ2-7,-,CASSVRDRASYEQYF,TGTGCCAGCAGCGTCCGGGACAGGGCCTCCTACGAGCAGTACTTC
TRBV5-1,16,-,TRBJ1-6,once,CASSLVGPTGNSPLHF,TGCGCCAGCAGCTTGGTCGGGCCCACAGGGAATTCACCCCTCCACTTT
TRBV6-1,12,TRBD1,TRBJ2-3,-,CASAGRDRGPYF,TGTGCCAGCGCCGGCAGGGACAGGGGACCGTATTTT
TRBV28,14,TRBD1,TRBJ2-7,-,CATTRQGGSYEQYF,TGTGCCACTACTAGACAGGGGGGTTCCTACGAGCAGTACTTC
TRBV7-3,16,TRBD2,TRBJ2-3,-,CASSPHSTSGDGTQYF,TGTGCCAGCAGCCCCCACAGCACTAGCGGGGATGGTACGCAGTATTTT
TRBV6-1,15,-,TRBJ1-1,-,CATTLGEWFGTEAFF,TGTGCCACCACTTTGGGCGAGTGGTTCGGCACTGAAGCTTTCTTT
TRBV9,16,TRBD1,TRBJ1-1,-,CASSVAAQGAGTEAFF,TGTGCCAGCAGCGTAGCTGCACAGGGGGCTGGCACTGAAGCTTTCTTT
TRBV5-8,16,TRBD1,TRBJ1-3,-,CASSFGTATSGNTIYF,TGTGCCAGCAGCTTTGGGACAGCCACCTCTGGAAACACCATATATTTT
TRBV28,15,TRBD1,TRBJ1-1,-,CASSSSGTGDHEAFF,TGTGCCAGCAGTTCGTCCGGGACAGGGGACCATGAAGCTTTCTTT
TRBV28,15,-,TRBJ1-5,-,CASSPRAGGNQPQHF,TGTGCCAGCAGTCCCAGGGCAGGGGGCAATCAGCCCCAGCATTTT
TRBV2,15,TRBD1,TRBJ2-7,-,CASSYPGQGADEQYF,TGTGCCAGCAGTTATCCGGGACAGGGGGCTGACGAGCAGTACTTC
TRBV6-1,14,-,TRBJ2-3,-,CASSDFNPADTQYF,TGTGCCAGTTCCGACTTCAATCCTGCAGATACGCAGTATTTT
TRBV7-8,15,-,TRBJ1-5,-,CASTKGRGSNQPQHF,TGTGCCAGCACCAAAGGGAGGGGTAGCAATCAGCCCCAGCATTTT
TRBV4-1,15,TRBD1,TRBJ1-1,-,CASSQGQGYGTEAFF,TGCGCCAGCAGCCAGGGACAGGGTTATGGGACTGAAGCTTTCTTT
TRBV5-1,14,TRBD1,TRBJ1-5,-,CASSVGQGDQPQHF,TGCGCCAGCAGCGTCGGACAGGGGGATCAGCCCCAGCATTTT
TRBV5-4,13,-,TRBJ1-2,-,CASTDGGNYGYTF,TGTGCCAGCACCGACGGGGGAAACTATGGCTACACCTTC
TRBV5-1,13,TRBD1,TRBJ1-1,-,CASSYDRDTEAFF,TGCGCCAGCAGCTACGACAGGGACACTGAAGCTTTCTTT
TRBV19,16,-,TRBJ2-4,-,CATRDSLRAAKNIQYF,TGTGCCACTCGGGACTCCCTCCGGGCGGCCAAAAACATTCAGTACTTC
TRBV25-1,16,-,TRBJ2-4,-,CASSDPRDFAKNIQYF,TGTGCCAGCAGTGACCCCAGGGATTTTGCCAAAAACATTCAGTACTTC
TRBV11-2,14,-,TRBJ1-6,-,CASSSGVFDSPLHF,TGTGCCAGCAGCTCGGGGGTATTCGATTCACCCCTCCACTTT
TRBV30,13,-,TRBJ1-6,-,CAWERLDNSPLHF,TGTGCCTGGGAGAGATTAGATAATTCACCCCTCCACTTT
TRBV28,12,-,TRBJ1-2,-,CASSRDIRGYTF,TGTGCCAGCAGTCGGGACATCAGGGGCTACACCTTC
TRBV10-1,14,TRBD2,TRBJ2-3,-,CASSASGGLNTQYF,TGCGCCAGCAGTGCAAGCGGGGGGTTAAATACGCAGTATTTT
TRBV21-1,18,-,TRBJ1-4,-,CASSKGGWGGWANEKLFF,TGTGCCAGCAGCAAAGGGGGGTGGGGAGGTTGGGCTAATGAAAAACTGTTTTTT
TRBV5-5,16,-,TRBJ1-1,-,CASSPGPGGMNTEAFF,TGTGCCAGCAGCCCCGGCCCGGGAGGCATGAACACTGAAGCTTTCTTT
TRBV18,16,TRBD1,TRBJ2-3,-,CASSLSRDRGTDTQYF,TGTGCCAGCTCACTTTCCCGGGACAGGGGGACAGATACGCAGTATTTT
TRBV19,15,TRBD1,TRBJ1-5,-,CASSTQGWGNQPQHF,TGTGCCAGTAGTACACAGGGGTGGGGTAATCAGCCCCAGCATTTT
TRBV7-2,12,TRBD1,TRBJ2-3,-,CASSDRVDTQYF,TGTGCCAGCAGCGACAGGGTAGATACGCAGTATTTT
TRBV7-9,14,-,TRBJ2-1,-,CASSFSGPEDEQFF,TGTGCCAGCAGCTTCTCCGGTCCTGAGGATGAGCAGTTCTTC
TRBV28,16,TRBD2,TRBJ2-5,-,CASSSLAGDLQETQYF,TGTGCCAGCAGTTCCTTAGCGGGGGACCTCCAAGAGACCCAGTACTTC
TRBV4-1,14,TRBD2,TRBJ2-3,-,CATGLAGTTDTQYF,TGCGCCACCGGACTAGCGGGGACCACAGATACGCAGTATTTT
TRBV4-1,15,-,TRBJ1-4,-,CASSQEGGYNEKLFF,TGCGCCAGCAGCCAAGAAGGGGGATACAATGAAAAACTGTTTTTT
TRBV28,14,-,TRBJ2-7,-,CASSLGSASYEQYF,TGTGCCAGCAGTTTAGGGTCAGCTAGCTACGAGCAGTACTTC
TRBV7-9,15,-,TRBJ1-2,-,CASSGRGFSLYGYTF,TGTGCCAGCAGCGGACGGGGATTCTCCTTATATGGCTACACCTTC